A single sample gave rise to the 19 T cell receptor beta chains below, sequenced in a study of tumor and adjacent non-tumor tissue in lung cancer. No cell sorting was done before RNA was extracted from the tissue. Three rounds of nested PCR, following a modified ARM-PCR protocol, produced the TCRbeta library. TCRdb reprocessed the multiplex PCR reads via MiXCR and lists one record per CDR3 protein. In the table there are just over 200,000 distinct CDR3 sequences, approximately 74% of which are singletons. The sample taken for sequencing was lung tumor tissue. All receptors come from a man aged 60 to 69 with non-small cell lung cancer.

This clonotype occurred a few times. The V call is TRBV20-1, the J call TRBJ1-6; D not certain. The germline V and J ends were trimmed by 4 bases and 7 bases, with 11 bases remaining between them. The CDR3 contains 13 residues. The germline gives CDR1 DFQATT, CDR2 SNEGSKA (reference sequence). The CDR3 DNA reads as TGCAGTGCTACTGAGGCCAGCAATTCACCCCTCCACTTT. This encodes CSATEASNSPLHF.

This clonotype occurred many times. The chain employs TRBV20-1 and TRBJ1-6; D gene unclear. The ends were cut back, 0 bases at V and 0 bases at J, with 9 bases in the middle. This CDR3 has 16 amino acids. Germline values: CDR1 DFQATT, CDR2 SNEGSKA (reference sequence). The CDR3 coding sequence is TGCAGTGCTAGAGATCCAATCAGCTCCTATAATTCACCCCTCCACTTT. Its translation: CSARDPISSYNSPLHF.

Turning to this clonotype: A clone one base away is much larger, so this may be a read error. The chain recombines TRBV29-1 with TRBJ2-2; perhaps D is TRBD1 or TRBD2 (5 bases each). The CDR3 has 16 residues. Germline loops: CDR1 SQVTM, CDR2 ANQGSEA. The CDR3 nucleotides read TGCAGCGTTGAAGATCTATCGGGGACCAACACCGGGGAGCTGCTTTTT. This translates into CSVEDLSGTNTGELLF.

The chain couples TRBV29-1 to TRBJ2-1, with D perhaps assigned TRBD1 or TRBD2 (5 bases each). The CDR3 totals 13 residues. CDR1 is SQVTM, CDR2 ANQGSEA, per germline. V gave up 0 bases and J gave up 10 bases, with 13 bases separating them. The chain's CDR3 is CSVEDSLGPEQFF. The CDR3 coding sequence is TGCAGCGTTGAAGATTCTCTGGGACCGGAGCAGTTCTTC.

This clonotype has at least ten counts. This rearrangement joins TRBV4-1 to TRBJ2-4; 11 nucleotides match TRBD2. The CDR3 has 17 amino acids. The V gene's germline CDR1 is MGHRA and CDR2 YSYEKL. Trimming cost V 0 bases and J 8 bases; bases outside gene matches: 9. The CDR3 nucleotides are TGCGCCAGCAGCCAAGAAGGGCTAGCGGGGGGTCGCGACATTCAGTACTTC. It codes for CASSQEGLAGGRDIQYF.

Comment on this clonotype: A read error may account for a junction end that differs from germline. The chain employs TRBV11-3 and TRBJ2-5; 9 nucleotides match TRBD1. The CDR3 extends over 16 amino acids. CDR1 is SGHNT, CDR2 YENEEA, per germline. The CDR3 is CVSSIGPDRGQQTQYF. The CDR3 DNA sequence: TGTGTCAGCAGCATCGGCCCGGACAGGGGTCAACAGACCCAGTATTTC. The variable domain in full, with the rest retrieved from reference TRBV11-3 and TRBJ2-5, is EAGVVQSPRYKIIEKKQPVAFWCNPISGHNTLYWYLQNLGQGPELLIRYENEEAVDDSQLPKDRFSAERLKGVDSTLKIQPAELGDSAVYLCVSSIGPDRGQQTQYFGPGTRLLVL.

The chain carries TRBV6-5 and TRBJ2-1, with 9 bases lining up with TRBD1. This CDR3 comprises 15 residues. Germline V gene sequence: CDR1 MNHEY, CDR2 SVGAGI. CDR3: CVSSYSPGQGYEQFF. CDR3 in DNA: TGTGTCAGTAGTTACTCTCCGGGACAGGGCTATGAGCAGTTCTTC.

The chain is built from TRBV11-2 and TRBJ2-1, with TRBD2 matching over 9 bases. This CDR3 is built from 16 residues. Per germline, CDR1 SGHAT and CDR2 FQNNGV. The V and J ends lost 2 bases and 8 bases, in that order; junction bases with no gene match: 10. The CDR3 reads CASSLISGRRSDEQFF. The CDR3 DNA follows: TGTGCCAGCAGCTTAATTAGCGGGAGAAGGTCCGATGAGCAGTTCTTC. Full variable domain (missing parts from reference TRBV11-2 and TRBJ2-1): EAGVAQSPRYKIIEKRQSVAFWCNPISGHATLYWYQQILGQGPKLLIQFQNNGVVDDSQLPKDRFSAERLKGVDSTLKIQPAKLEDSAVYLCASSLISGRRSDEQFFGPGTRLTVL.

In regard to this clonotype: At one end, the junction sequence differs from germline, possibly due to a read error. V is TRBV20-1 and J is TRBJ2-1, with D possibly being TRBD2 (5 bases). The length of the CDR3 is 15 residues. Per the germline V gene, CDR1 is DFQATT and CDR2 is SNEGSKA (reference sequence). The CDR3 coding sequence is TGCAGTGCTAGAGAAACTAGTGGTGTAGCTAATGAGCAGATCTTC. Translating gives CSARETSGVANEQIF.

The chain employs TRBV4-1 and TRBJ1-5; D is perhaps TRBD1 (5 bases). Germline V gene lookup returns CDR1 MGHRA and CDR2 YSYEKL. Trimming removed 4 bases at V and 11 bases at J, with 21 bases between. The CDR3 length is 15 residues. The CDR3 loop is CASSLGGIGDRSQHF. Here the CDR3 DNA reads TGCGCCAGCAGCCTAGGTGGGATTGGGGACCGGTCCCAGCATTTT.

Regarding this clonotype: The CDR3 carries no conserved terminal phenylalanine or tryptophan, so it likely arises from a read error. This chain uses TRBV29-1 with TRBJ2-5, with D tentatively TRBD1 or TRBD2 (5 bases each). Germline V CDR1 and CDR2: SQVTM, ANQGSEA. This CDR3 has 14 amino acids. Trimming stripped 5 bases from V and 1 base from J, with 14 bases between. The CDR3 sequence: CSVWGSGVQETQYL. CDR3 nucleotides: TGCAGCGTTTGGGGGTCAGGAGTCCAAGAGACCCAGTACTTA.

The chain links TRBV20-1 to TRBJ1-2; a possible D gene is TRBD1 (6 bases). CDR3 length: 11 residues. Trimming pared 7 bases from V and 8 bases from J, leaving 14 bases between. Germline V gives CDR1 DFQATT, CDR2 SNEGSKA (reference sequence). The CDR3 loop is CSDTGGRGYTF. DNA for the CDR3: TGCAGTGATACTGGGGGCCGGGGCTACACCTTC.

This chain uses TRBV12-3 or TRBV12-4 with TRBJ2-7; either TRBD1 or TRBD2 may fit D (6 bases each). Trimming pared 6 bases from V and 12 bases from J, leaving 33 bases between. The CDR3 contains 17 residues. CDR3 sequence (DNA): TGTGCCAGCAGGGGTAGTTTGGAGGGGGTCCCTTACTGCCTGAGGTACTTC. Encoded protein: CASRGSLEGVPYCLRYF.

The V and J genes are TRBV12-3 or TRBV12-4 and TRBJ1-3; D unclear. The CDR3 is 14 amino acids. The V end lost 3 bases, the J end lost 9 bases, and 15 bases lay between the germline ends. CDR3: CASSFWLGGVTIYF. The CDR3 coding sequence is TGTGCCAGCAGTTTTTGGCTGGGAGGCGTCACCATATATTTT.

Regarding this clonotype: A much bigger clone sits one base away, suggesting this may be a read error. V is TRBV4-2 and J is TRBJ2-1; 10 bases are shared with TRBD2. CDR3 length: 16 residues. CDR1 is LGHNA, CDR2 YNFKEQ, per germline. CDR3 coding DNA: TGTGACAGCAGCCAAGATACTAGCGGGGCCTACAATGAGCAGTTCTTC. This codes for CDSSQDTSGAYNEQFF.

This clonotype was detected once. Since no conserved phenylalanine or tryptophan closes the CDR3, a read error is the likely cause. The gene calls are TRBV11-1 and TRBJ2-1; D gene unclear. The CDR3 loop spans 12 amino acids. Looked up from germline, CDR1 is SGHAT and CDR2 is FQDESV (reference sequence). The V gene lost 5 bases and the J gene lost 6 bases, with 8 bases spanning the gap. The CDR3, as DNA: TGTGCCAGCAGCATGGTCCCCAATGAGCAGTTCATC. The encoded protein is CASSMVPNEQFI.

As to this clonotype: This sequence may be a read error, since a much larger clone differs from it by one base. The CDR3 DNA reads as TGCGCCAGTTCAACGACATCCGATACGCAGCATTTT. It specifies CASSTTSDTQHF. The genes are TRBV10-1 and TRBJ2-3, with D unclear. The DNA end lines up better with TRBJ1-5; the J call may be wrong. CDR1 and CDR2 (germline): WNHNN, SYGVQD (reference sequence). The CDR3 covers 12 residues.

V is TRBV20-1 and J is TRBJ2-7; either TRBD1 or TRBD2 may fit D (5 bases each). Trimming removed 3 bases at V and 6 bases at J, with 9 bases between. Germline V gives CDR1 DFQATT, CDR2 SNEGSKA (reference sequence). This CDR3 has 11 amino acids. The CDR3 sequence is CSASDGGEQYF. The CDR3 nucleotides are TGCAGTGCTAGCGATGGGGGCGAGCAGTACTTC.

The gene calls are TRBV28 and TRBJ1-5; D remains unclear. Trimming removed 5 bases at V and 5 bases at J, with 7 bases between. Per germline, CDR1 MDHEN and CDR2 SYDVKM. The CDR3 is 12 residues long. CDR3 amino acids: CASSLPHQPQHF. The CDR3 DNA reads as TGTGCCAGCAGTCTCCCTCATCAGCCCCAGCATTTT.